The clone carrying this TCR beta chain has a count of ten or more. Antigen specificity is unknown. The data stem from a study of T cells in Graves' hyperthyroidism and ophthalmopathy. Study-level results: Most thyroid clonotypes with frequency above 0.001 were detected in blood. Onset of ophthalmopathy came a median approximately 6.5 months after the model predicted it.

The CDR3 runs 14 residues. V dropped 2 bases and J dropped 6 bases, with 13 bases sitting between them. RNA transcripts gave rise to amplified TCR beta CDR3 regions. Using the HTBI primer set, a first-round RT-PCR was run on the TCR CDR3. One entry per CDR3 protein results from TCRdb running MiXCR on the multiplex PCR reads. The top ten clones hold over 8.5% of a sample with around 350,000 distinct CDR3 sequences, over 10% of them seen once. Patients counted as stable if ophthalmopathy did not develop within 18 months. Each diagnosis drew on symptoms, thyroxine, TRAb, thyroid ultrasound and orbital computed tomography findings.

The receptor's source is a young woman with Graves' hyperthyroidism. The gene calls are TRBV12-3 or TRBV12-4 and TRBJ2-5, with a possible D match to TRBD1 (5 bases). Sequences were obtained from blood. The CDR3 DNA is TGTGCCAGCAGTTTAATGGGGCAGGGTCAGACCCAGTACTTC. It is translated as CASSLMGQGQTQYF.